A single T cell receptor (beta chain) is shown here with its context. From germline, CDR1 is LGHDT and CDR2 YNNKEL (reference sequence). Trimming removed 1 base from V and 2 bases from J, with 11 bases in between. CDR3 length: 15 residues. The record originates from a study of response to subunit inactivated influenza vaccine. TCRdb called the RT-PCR reads again in MiXCR, with one record for every CDR3 protein. This repertoire shows roughly 790,000 distinct CDR3 sequences, approximately 22% found once; its top ten account for 10%. This clonotype originated in a man in his fifties or sixties who received an inactivated influenza vaccine. Sequencing used PBMCs from blood, obtained 5 to 6 days after vaccination. The chain employs TRBV3-1 and TRBJ1-2; D is ambiguous. The CDR3 DNA reads as TGTGCCAGCAGCCAAGGTCCCGTAGGGAACTATGGCTACACCTTC. It is translated as CASSQGPVGNYGYTF.